The 3 T cell receptor beta chains given below trace back to one sample, sequenced in a study of cytomegalovirus exposure and HLA in healthy donors (dated by TCRdb to the late 2010s). Receptor amplification or capture employed the immunoSEQ multiplex PCR assay. The multiplex PCR relied on a mix of 60 forward primers for TCR Vbeta segments and 13 reverse primers for TCR Jbeta segments. Not all clones reach the TCRdb copy of this immuneACCESS table, which keeps in-frame sequences only. Checked studies attribute under half of the gap to unresolved V genes and leave the rest unexplained. Recorded for this sample are over 250,000 clones; approximately 90% of them occurred a single time. The ten top clones hold 3% to 4% of the sample. Sequencing was performed on PBMCs. These receptors originate from a man aged 40-49 years in good health and CMV-seropositive.

This chain connects TRBV9 to TRBJ2-7; TRBD2 matches 9 bases. Germline CDR1 SGDLS, CDR2 YYNGEE. The CDR3 loop spans 15 amino acids. V dropped 0 bases and J dropped 3; count of bases not matched to a gene: 4. CDR3 DNA: TGTGCCAGCAGCGTAGATGATAGCGGGAGCTACGAGCAGTACTTC. This gives the protein CASSVDDSGSYEQYF.

This clone was recorded a few times. This chain connects TRBV7-9 to TRBJ1-1, with no clear D. In germline, CDR1 is SEHNR, CDR2 FQNEAQ (reference sequence). V was cut by 1 base and J by 2 bases, with 11 bases left in between. The CDR3 is made up of 15 amino acids. The CDR3 protein is CASSLDGQTNTEAFF. The DNA for the CDR3 is TGTGCCAGCAGCTTAGACGGCCAGACAAACACTGAAGCTTTCTTT.

The rearrangement joins TRBV6-1 to TRBJ1-1; maybe TRBD1 (5 bases). The ends were cut back, 6 bases at V and 4 bases at J, with 15 bases in the middle. This CDR3 spans 14 amino acids. Germline V gene lookup returns CDR1 MNHNS and CDR2 SASEGT. In DNA, the CDR3 is TGTGCCAGCAGCCTCAGCGGGGCAGGCACTGAAGCTTTCTTT. Translating gives CASSLSGAGTEAFF.